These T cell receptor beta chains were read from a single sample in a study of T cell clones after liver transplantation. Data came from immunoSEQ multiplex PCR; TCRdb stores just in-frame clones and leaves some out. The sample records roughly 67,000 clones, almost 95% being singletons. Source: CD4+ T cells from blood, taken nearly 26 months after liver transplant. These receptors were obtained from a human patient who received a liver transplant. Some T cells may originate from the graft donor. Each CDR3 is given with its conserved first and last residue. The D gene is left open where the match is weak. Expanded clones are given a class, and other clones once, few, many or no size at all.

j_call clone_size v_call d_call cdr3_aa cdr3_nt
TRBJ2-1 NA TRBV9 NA CASSPGVAAYNEQFF TGTGCCAGCAGCCCTGGGGTAGCGGCCTACAATGAGCAGTTCTTC
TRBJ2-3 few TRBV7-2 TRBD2 CASSQTFSGRAGTQYF TGTGCCAGCAGCCAAACCTTTAGCGGGAGGGCCGGGACGCAGTATTTT
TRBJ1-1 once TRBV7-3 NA CASRMNTEAFF TGTGCCAGCCGGATGAACACTGAAGCTTTCTTT
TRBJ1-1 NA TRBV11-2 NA CASSRHLNTEAFF TGTGCCAGCAGCAGACATTTGAACACTGAAGCTTTCTTT
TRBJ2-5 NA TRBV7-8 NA CASSLAEAQETQYF TGTGCCAGCAGTTTAGCGGAAGCCCAAGAGACCCAGTACTTC
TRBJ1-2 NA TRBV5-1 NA CASSLDSQINYGYTF TGCGCCAGCAGCTTGGATTCACAGATCAACTATGGCTACACCTTC
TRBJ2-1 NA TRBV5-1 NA CASSLMPSELSYNEQFF TGCGCCAGCAGCTTGATGCCTAGCGAGTTGTCCTACAATGAGCAGTTCTTC
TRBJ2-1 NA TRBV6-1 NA CASPLWGVFNEQFF TGTGCCAGCCCCTTGTGGGGAGTTTTTAATGAGCAGTTCTTC
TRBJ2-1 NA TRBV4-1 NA CASSQDRWSGPEFGNEQFF TGCGCCAGCAGCCAAGATCGGTGGAGCGGCCCGGAGTTTGGCAATGAGCAGTTCTTC
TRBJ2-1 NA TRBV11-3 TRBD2 CASSGSGLANGEQFF TGTGCCAGCAGCGGGTCGGGACTAGCGAACGGTGAGCAGTTCTTC
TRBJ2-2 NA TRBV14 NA CASSPRFSSGELFF TGTGCCAGCAGCCCCCGATTCAGTTCCGGGGAGCTGTTTTTT
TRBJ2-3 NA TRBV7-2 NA CASSATLRDDTQYF TGTGCCAGCAGCGCGACCTTGCGGGACGATACGCAGTATTTT
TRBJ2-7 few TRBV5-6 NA CASSKQGTFGEQYF TGTGCCAGCAGCAAACAGGGTACTTTCGGCGAGCAGTACTTC
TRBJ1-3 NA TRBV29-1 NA CSVAGAPGTIYF TGCAGCGTTGCGGGAGCCCCGGGCACCATATATTTT
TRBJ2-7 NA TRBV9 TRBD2 CASSVAPGLAGEQYF TGTGCCAGCAGCGTAGCTCCGGGACTAGCGGGCGAGCAGTACTTC
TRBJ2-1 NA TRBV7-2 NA CASSLAQEQFF TGTGCCAGCAGCTTAGCCCAAGAGCAGTTCTTC
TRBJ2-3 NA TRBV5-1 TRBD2 CASSRTSGTTTGITDTQYF TGCGCCAGCAGCCGAACTAGCGGTACTACCACGGGAATCACAGATACGCAGTATTTT
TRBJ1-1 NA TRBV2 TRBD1 CACREQGTGTEAFF TGTGCCTGCAGAGAACAGGGGACTGGCACTGAAGCTTTCTTT
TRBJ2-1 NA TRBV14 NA CASSQADTYNEQFF TGTGCCAGCAGCCAGGCGGACACCTACAATGAGCAGTTCTTC
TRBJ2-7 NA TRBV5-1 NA CASSLAGIGVYEQYF TGCGCCAGCAGCTTGGCAGGGATAGGAGTCTACGAGCAGTACTTC
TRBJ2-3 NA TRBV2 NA CASSEQVETQYF TGTGCCAGCAGTGAACAGGTTGAAACGCAGTATTTT
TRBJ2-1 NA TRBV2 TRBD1 CASSGTGGNNEQFF TGTGCCAGCAGTGGAACAGGGGGTAACAATGAGCAGTTCTTC
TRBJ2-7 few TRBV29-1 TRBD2 CSVTHRLADYEQYF TGCAGCGTTACGCACCGACTAGCGGATTACGAGCAGTACTTC
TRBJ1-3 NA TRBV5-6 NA CASSLSGTSSGNTIYF TGTGCCAGCAGCTTGAGTGGCACCTCCTCTGGAAACACCATATATTTT
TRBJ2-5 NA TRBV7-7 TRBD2 CASGPGLAGLPETQYF TGTGCCTCGGGACCGGGACTAGCGGGACTCCCAGAGACCCAGTACTTC
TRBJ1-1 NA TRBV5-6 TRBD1 CASSFSGTGAAFF TGTGCCAGCAGCTTTTCCGGGACAGGGGCCGCTTTCTTT
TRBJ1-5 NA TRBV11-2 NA CASSFSTAPNQPQHF TGTGCCAGCAGCTTCAGTACAGCACCAAATCAGCCCCAGCATTTT
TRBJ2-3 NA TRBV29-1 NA CSFRGDTQYF TGCAGCTTCCGCGGGGATACGCAGTATTTT
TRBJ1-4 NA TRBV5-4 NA CASSFGLVATNEKLFF TGTGCCAGCAGCTTCGGACTGGTTGCAACTAATGAAAAACTGTTTTTT
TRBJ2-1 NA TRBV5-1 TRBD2 CASRPLTSGQYNEQFF TGCGCCAGCAGACCCCTGACTAGCGGGCAGTACAATGAGCAGTTCTTC
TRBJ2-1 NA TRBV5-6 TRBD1 CASSPGTGAYNEQFF TGTGCCAGCAGCCCAGGGACAGGGGCCTACAATGAGCAGTTCTTC
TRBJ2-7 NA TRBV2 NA CASSVGRFYEQYF TGTGCCAGCAGTGTTGGACGGTTTTACGAGCAGTACTTC
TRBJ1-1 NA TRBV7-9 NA CASSLPLMNTEAFF TGTGCCAGCAGCTTACCGCTGATGAACACTGAAGCTTTCTTT
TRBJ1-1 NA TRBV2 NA CASSNGYTEAFF TGTGCCAGCAGTAACGGGTACACTGAAGCTTTCTTT